This entry lists 10 T cell receptor beta chains sequenced from one sample in a study of lymphopenia after photon versus proton radiotherapy. Using immunoSEQ multiplex PCR, the repertoire was profiled, and TCRdb retains in-frame clones only, with some absent. The sample lists about 24,000 clones; around 85% were seen once. Sample: peripheral blood, taken from a patient treated with photon-based radiotherapy. Every receptor here comes from a man aged 60-69 years with pancreatic cancer.

This sequence joins TRBV7-9 and TRBJ2-5; D gene uncertain. CDR3 length: 13 amino acids. The germline V and J ends were trimmed by 7 bases and 3 bases, with 12 bases remaining between them. Germline CDR1 is SEHNR and CDR2 is FQNEAQ (reference sequence). CDR3 amino acids: CASTVSREETQYF. The CDR3 coding sequence is TGTGCCAGCACTGTCAGTCGAGAAGAGACCCAGTACTTC. The full variable domain, with the rest looked up from reference TRBV7-9 and TRBJ2-5, is DTGVSQNPRHKITKRGQNVTFRCDPISEHNRLYWYRQTLGQGPEFLTYFQNEAQLEKSRLLSDRFSAERPKGSFSTLEIQRTEQGDSAMYLCASTVSREETQYFGPGTRLLVL.

V usage is TRBV15 and J usage is TRBJ2-5, with a weak D call TRBD1 (8 bases). Germline values: CDR1 LNHNV, CDR2 YYDKDF (reference sequence). The CDR3 totals 16 residues. V gave up 4 bases and J gave up 5 bases, with 20 bases separating them. The CDR3, as DNA: TGTGCCACCAGCATTAGGATAGGACAGGGAGGGGAGACCCAGTACTTC. This gives the protein CATSIRIGQGGETQYF.

The sample holds a few counts of this clone. The chain has TRBV5-4 and TRBJ2-1, with TRBD1 matching over 9 bases. The J segment lost 1 base and the V segment lost 4 bases, leaving 3 bases of the junction unmatched. The CDR3 is 15 residues long. The germline V gene encodes CDR1 SGHNT and CDR2 YYREEE (reference sequence). CDR3 bases: TGTGCCAGCAGCGCAGGACAGGGGTCCTACAATGAGCAGTTCTTC. It encodes CASSAGQGSYNEQFF.

Only one count was recorded for this clone. The chain joins TRBV29-1 to TRBJ1-1, with 9 bases fitting TRBD1. This CDR3 comprises 14 residues. From germline, CDR1 is SQVTM and CDR2 ANQGSEA. The ends lost 4 bases at V and 1 base at J; junction bases unmatched: 4. The CDR3 sequence: CSVGLGQGNTEAFF. CDR3 nucleotides: TGCAGCGTTGGATTGGGACAGGGGAACACTGAAGCTTTCTTT.

The V gene is TRBV7-9, the J gene TRBJ2-7; D unresolved. Germline V gene sequence: CDR1 SEHNR, CDR2 FQNEAQ (reference sequence). Deletions cut 5 bases from V and 5 bases from J, with 7 bases between. CDR3 length: 11 residues. This chain's CDR3 is CASSLLDEQYF. CDR3 sequence (DNA): TGTGCCAGCAGCCTCCTCGACGAGCAGTACTTC.

The chain couples TRBV4-2 to TRBJ2-1, with 8 bases matching TRBD2. V shed 0 bases, J shed 6 bases, and the junction held 10 bases outside the gene matches. The CDR3 totals 17 residues. The germline CDR1 and CDR2 sequences are LGHNA and YNFKEQ. CDR3 bases: TGTGCCAGCAGCCAAGATCTTCCTAGCGGGCCATCCAATGAGCAGTTCTTC. This codes for CASSQDLPSGPSNEQFF.

V gene TRBV7-2 combines with J gene TRBJ1-5, with TRBD1 identical over 7 bases. The CDR3 is 12 amino acids. The J segment lost 9 bases and the V segment lost 5 bases, leaving 4 bases of the junction unmatched. CDR1 and CDR2 from the germline V gene are SGHTA and FQGNSA. CDR3 nucleotides: TGTGCCAGCAGCGAGGGGGCTCCGCCCCAGCATTTT. Encoded protein: CASSEGAPPQHF.

J is TRBJ2-7 and V is TRBV7-2; 10 bases map to TRBD1. Germline CDR1 reads SGHTA; CDR2 reads FQGNSA. V shed 3 bases and J 3 bases; nucleotides not matched to a gene: 8. The CDR3 covers 16 residues. The CDR3 DNA follows: TGTGCCAGCAGCTTGGAGATCGGGACAGGGGTCTACGAGCAGTACTTC. Residues: CASSLEIGTGVYEQYF.

This clone occurred a few times. The rearrangement links TRBV6-6 to TRBJ2-7; no firm D call. The CDR3 is 14 amino acids. The germline V and J ends were trimmed by 6 bases and 0 bases, with 12 bases remaining between them. The germline V gene has CDR1 MNHNY and CDR2 SVGAGI (reference sequence). CDR3 nucleotide sequence: TGTGCCAGCAGGACACCGTTGAGCTCCTACGAGCAGTACTTC. It specifies CASRTPLSSYEQYF.

The chain uses TRBV7-6 and TRBJ1-2; D is unresolved. Deletions cut 1 base from V and 4 bases from J, with 10 bases between. The CDR3 sequence is 14 residues long. Germline V lookup: CDR1 SGHVS, CDR2 FNYEAQ. Here the CDR3 reads CASSLGTGLYGYTF. CDR3 sequence (DNA): TGTGCCAGCAGCTTAGGGACGGGCCTCTATGGCTACACCTTC.